The 31 T cell receptor beta chains below all came from one sample that was sequenced in a study of cytotoxic CD8 clonotypes in ibrutinib-treated CLL. Only in-frame clones appear in the TCRdb table, and some are missing; sequencing was by immunoSEQ multiplex PCR. This sample has 100,000 to 150,000 clones, with approximately 83% found just once. Sample: PBMCs, taken after 24 months of ibrutinib treatment. The receptor source for this set is a human donor with chronic lymphocytic leukemia.

The CDR3 protein is CASSLGGSGPYGYTF. In DNA, the CDR3 is TGTGCCAGCAGCTTAGGGGGCTCAGGGCCCTATGGCTACACCTTC. This chain links TRBV7-3 with TRBJ1-2, with D tentatively TRBD1 (6 bases). The CDR3 loop spans 15 amino acids. Germline V gives CDR1 SGHTA, CDR2 FQGTGA. The germline V and J ends were trimmed by 2 bases and 4 bases, with 14 bases remaining between them.

This clone was picked up one time. At one end, the junction sequence differs from germline, possibly due to a read error. The V and J genes are TRBV18 and TRBJ1-2; 9 bases fit TRBD1. The CDR3 is 15 amino acids. Germline V gene sequence: CDR1 KGHSH, CDR2 LQKENI. Written as DNA, the CDR3 is TGTGCCAGCTCGCCACCGGGACAGGGAGTCTATGGCTACACCTTC. It specifies CASSPPGQGVYGYTF.

V and J are TRBV7-8 and TRBJ1-5; 8 bases match TRBD1. This CDR3 is 16 amino acids long. Germline V gene data show CDR1 as SGHVS and CDR2 as FQNEAQ. V lost 5 bases to trimming and J lost 5 bases; unmatched junction nucleotides: 11. For the CDR3, the DNA is TGTGCCAGCAGCCAAAGACAGGGGCTGAGGGATCAGCCCCAGCATTTT. It is translated as CASSQRQGLRDQPQHF. Combining the CDR3 with reference TRBV7-8 and TRBJ1-5 gives the whole variable domain GAGVSQSPRYKVAKRGQDVALRCDPISGHVSLFWYQQALGQGPEFLTYFQNEAQLDKSGLPSDRFFAERPEGSVSTLKIQRTQQEDSAVYLCASSQRQGLRDQPQHFGDGTRLSIL.

The chain is built from TRBV28 and TRBJ1-2; unclear D gene. V lost 5 bases to trimming and J lost 8 bases, with 18 bases between them. CDR1 is MDHEN and CDR2 is SYDVKM in the germline V gene. This CDR3 is 14 amino acids long. The CDR3 DNA sequence: TGTGCCAGCAGTCCAAGGTCCGTGATGGGGGGCTACACCTTC. It specifies CASSPRSVMGGYTF.

The chain carries TRBV28 and TRBJ1-4; TRBD1 agrees at 8 bases. V was pared by 8 bases and J by 4 bases, with 3 bases of the junction left unmatched. The germline gives CDR1 MDHEN, CDR2 SYDVKM. CDR3 size: 13 residues. In DNA form, the CDR3 reads TGTGCCAGCCTTGACAGGGGTAATGAAAAACTGTTTTTT. Residues: CASLDRGNEKLFF.

This chain links TRBV5-1 with TRBJ2-5, with 9 bases that match TRBD1. After removal of 4 bases from V and 2 bases from J, the junction contained 6 bases not matched to a gene. The CDR3 loop spans 15 amino acids. Germline CDR1 is SGHRS and CDR2 is YFSETQ. The CDR3 DNA is TGCGCCAGCAGCACCCGGACAGGGGCACAAGAGACCCAGTACTTC. Amino acids: CASSTRTGAQETQYF. Together with reference TRBV5-1 and TRBJ2-5, the CDR3 gives the full variable domain: KAGVTQTPRYLIKTRGQQVTLSCSPISGHRSVSWYQQTPGQGLQFLFEYFSETQRNKGNFPGRFSGRQFSNSRSEMNVSTLELGDSALYLCASSTRTGAQETQYFGPGTRLLVL.

The gene calls are TRBV9 and TRBJ2-6; TRBD2 is a possible D gene (5 bases). CDR3 length: 17 amino acids. Germline V gene data show CDR1 as SGDLS and CDR2 as YYNGEE. V dropped 4 bases and J dropped 0 bases, with 14 bases sitting between them. The CDR3 bases are TGTGCCAGCAGCTTCGAAGGACTGTACTCTGGGGCCAACGTCCTGACTTTC. Translating gives CASSFEGLYSGANVLTF.

The genes are TRBV27 and TRBJ2-7; TRBD1 might be the D (5 bases). The CDR3 totals 15 residues. V was cut by 6 bases and J by 2 bases, with 17 bases left in between. CDR1 is MNHEY, CDR2 SMNVEV, per germline (reference sequence). CDR3 bases: TGTGCCAGCAGCCGACAGATCATAGGGGCCTACGAGCAGTACTTC. Residues: CASSRQIIGAYEQYF.

J is TRBJ2-7 and V is TRBV28; 8 bases map to TRBD1. The CDR3 has 13 amino acids. The J segment lost 4 bases and the V segment lost 6 bases, leaving 5 bases of the junction unmatched. Germline loops: CDR1 MDHEN, CDR2 SYDVKM. The CDR3 DNA reads as TGTGCCAGCAGAAGGACAGGGCGATACGAGCAGTACTTC. It is translated as CASRRTGRYEQYF.

In this sample, this clone turned up once. This chain uses TRBV10-3 with TRBJ2-2; no clear D gene. The germline V gene encodes CDR1 ENHRY and CDR2 SYGVKD. V was cut by 4 bases and J by 7 bases, with 4 bases left in between. The CDR3 is made up of 11 amino acids. This CDR3 is CAISGVGELFF. CDR3 sequence (DNA): TGTGCCATCAGTGGAGTCGGGGAGCTGTTTTTT.

V gene TRBV19 combines with J gene TRBJ1-5, with 7 nucleotides matching TRBD1. Germline lookup yields CDR1 LNHDA and CDR2 SQIVND (reference sequence). V dropped 7 bases and J dropped 3; count of bases not matched to a gene: 9. This CDR3 comprises 15 residues. CDR3 sequence: CASIGTASHNQPQHF. The CDR3, as DNA: TGTGCCAGTATTGGGACAGCCTCCCACAATCAGCCCCAGCATTTT. Together with reference TRBV19 and TRBJ1-5, the CDR3 gives the full variable domain: DGGITQSPKYLFRKEGQNVTLSCEQNLNHDAMYWYRQDPGQGLRLIYYSQIVNDFQKGDIAEGYSVSREKKESFPLTVTSAQKNPTAFYLCASIGTASHNQPQHFGDGTRLSIL.

V and J are TRBV7-3 and TRBJ1-4; D is unresolved. The CDR3 length is 14 residues. Germline-derived CDR1 and CDR2 are SGHTA and FQGTGA. The V end lost 5 bases, the J end lost 4 bases, and 11 bases lay between the germline ends. Written as DNA, the CDR3 is TGTGCCAGCAGCCTATCGTACGGTAATGAAAAACTGTTTTTT. Protein: CASSLSYGNEKLFF.

The V call is TRBV6-5, the J call TRBJ1-2; the match to TRBD1 covers 8 bases. Per the germline V gene, CDR1 is MNHEY and CDR2 is SVGAGI. The CDR3 spans 12 residues. V was clipped by 4 bases and J by 7 bases; unmatched bases: 2. This CDR3 reads CASSLDRGGYTF. Written as DNA, the CDR3 is TGTGCCAGCAGTTTAGACAGGGGTGGCTACACCTTC.

With respect to this clone: Additional DNA sequences in this sample encode the identical CDR3. V and J are TRBV18 and TRBJ2-1, with 12 positions matching TRBD2. V lost 6 bases, J lost 5 bases, and 5 bases stayed unmatched. This CDR3 contains 15 residues. Germline V gene lookup returns CDR1 KGHSH and CDR2 LQKENI. The CDR3 loop is CASSSLAGGDNEQFF. CDR3 nucleotides: TGTGCCAGCTCGTCCCTAGCGGGGGGGGACAATGAGCAGTTCTTC.

This sequence joins TRBV5-1 and TRBJ2-3, with 7 positions matching TRBD1. V dropped 0 bases and J dropped 3; count of bases not matched to a gene: 4. Germline CDR1 is SGHRS and CDR2 is YFSETQ. This CDR3 has 15 amino acids. The CDR3 DNA follows: TGCGCCAGCAGCTTGGGAGGGGGCGGAACAGATACGCAGTATTTT. Residues: CASSLGGGGTDTQYF.

V usage is TRBV4-2 and J usage is TRBJ1-3, with D uncertain. The germline V gene encodes CDR1 LGHNA and CDR2 YNFKEQ. The ends were cut back, 6 bases at V and 2 bases at J, with 14 bases in the middle. This CDR3 contains 15 residues. In DNA form, the CDR3 reads TGTGCCAGCAGTCCTACCTTATATACTGGAAACACCATATATTTT. This gives the protein CASSPTLYTGNTIYF.

The chain couples TRBV29-1 to TRBJ2-3; maybe TRBD2 (6 bases). The CDR3 is made up of 12 amino acids. CDR1 is SQVTM, CDR2 ANQGSEA, per germline. V shed 8 bases and J shed 3 bases, with 12 bases lying between them. CDR3 sequence (DNA): TGCAGCATCCGGAGGGCAACAGATACGCAGTATTTT. It yields the protein CSIRRATDTQYF.

V gene TRBV28 combines with J gene TRBJ1-5; D remains unclear. Deletions cut 2 bases from V and 11 bases from J, with 10 bases between. In germline, CDR1 is MDHEN, CDR2 SYDVKM. This CDR3 spans 12 amino acids. Here the CDR3 reads CASSLDIRSQHF. The CDR3 coding sequence is TGTGCCAGCAGTTTAGATATCCGCTCCCAGCATTTT.

This CDR3 is CASSLAHSAGNTIYF. The CDR3 coding sequence is TGTGCCAGCAGCTTAGCCCACTCTGCAGGAAACACCATATATTTT. The V call is TRBV7-2, the J call TRBJ1-3; D unclear. The ends were cut back, 0 bases at V and 4 bases at J, with 10 bases in the middle. Germline lookup yields CDR1 SGHTA and CDR2 FQGNSA. This CDR3 comprises 15 residues.

V is TRBV19 and J is TRBJ1-4; a weak D match, TRBD1 (5 bases). Germline V gene data show CDR1 as LNHDA and CDR2 as SQIVND (reference sequence). The CDR3 length is 16 residues. V gave up 6 bases and J gave up 5 bases, with 19 bases separating them. CDR3 residues: CASSRASIRQNEKLFF. The CDR3 nucleotides read TGTGCCAGTAGCCGGGCCTCTATAAGACAGAATGAAAAACTGTTTTTT.

V gene TRBV11-1 combines with J gene TRBJ2-2; no reliable D call. Trimming cost V 4 bases and J 1 base, with 13 bases left between them. Germline CDR1 reads SGHAT; CDR2 reads FQDESV (reference sequence). This CDR3 spans 16 amino acids. The chain's CDR3 is CASSSGRAMNTGELFF. Here the CDR3 DNA reads TGTGCCAGCAGCTCTGGTCGGGCGATGAACACCGGGGAGCTGTTTTTT.

The CDR3 is CASSPRGALNTGELFF. The CDR3, as DNA: TGTGCCAGCAGCCCTCGGGGGGCGCTGAACACCGGGGAGCTGTTTTTT. The chain is built from TRBV7-3 and TRBJ2-2, with D possibly TRBD2 on 7 matching bases. The V and J ends lost 5 bases and 1 base respectively, with 14 bases between them. The germline V gene encodes CDR1 SGHTA and CDR2 FQGTGA. The CDR3 consists of 16 residues.

The V call is TRBV18, the J call TRBJ2-3; D is perhaps TRBD1 or TRBD2 (5 bases each). V gave up 3 bases and J gave up 1 base, with 14 bases separating them. The CDR3 totals 16 residues. Germline lookup yields CDR1 KGHSH and CDR2 LQKENI. The DNA of the CDR3 is TGTGCCAGCTCACCGCAGGGTGTTAGCGGCACAGATACGCAGTATTTT. It specifies CASSPQGVSGTDTQYF. Supplemented by reference TRBV18 and TRBJ2-3, the full variable domain reads NAGVMQNPRHLVRRRGQEARLRCSPMKGHSHVYWYRQLPEEGLKFMVYLQKENIIDESGMPKERFSAEFPKEGPSILRIQQVVRGDSAAYFCASSPQGVSGTDTQYFGPGTRLTVL.

The V and J genes are TRBV15 and TRBJ1-5, with TRBD1 matching over 9 bases. The CDR3 spans 14 residues. CDR1 is LNHNV and CDR2 is YYDKDF in the germline V gene (reference sequence). Trimming took 3 bases from V and 6 from J; bases not matched to a gene: 3. The CDR3 region is CATSSWTGVQPQHF. In nucleotides, the CDR3 is TGTGCCACCAGCAGCTGGACAGGGGTTCAGCCCCAGCATTTT.

This chain links TRBV4-3 with TRBJ1-6, with D maybe TRBD1 (5 bases). CDR3 size: 15 residues. Trimming took off 6 bases at V and 10 bases at J, with 19 bases between the two ends. Germline CDR1 is LGHNA and CDR2 is YSLEER. CDR3 nucleotides: TGCGCCAGCAGGGGGCTAGAGGGAAATTTATCACCCCTCCACTTT. Its protein is CASRGLEGNLSPLHF.

The rearrangement joins TRBV6-4 to TRBJ2-7; 8 positions match TRBD1. This CDR3 has 13 residues. J gave up 7 bases and V 2 bases, and 4 bases lay outside the gene matches. Germline CDR1 reads MRHNA; CDR2 reads SNTAGT. The CDR3 loop reads CASSDRQGSEQYF. The CDR3 nucleotides read TGTGCCAGCAGTGACAGACAGGGGAGTGAGCAGTACTTC.

Only a few counts were recorded for this clone. This sequence joins TRBV30 and TRBJ1-4; 8 bases line up with TRBD1. Per the germline V gene, CDR1 is GTSNPN and CDR2 is SVGIG (reference sequence). Germline trimming cut 5 bases from V and 5 bases from J; bases unmatched to any gene: 1. The CDR3 spans 12 residues. CDR3 in amino acids: CAWGQGNEKLFF. DNA of the CDR3: TGTGCCTGGGGACAGGGAAATGAAAAACTGTTTTTT.

The chain employs TRBV18 and TRBJ1-4; tentatively, D is TRBD1 (5 bases). This CDR3 is 13 amino acids long. From germline, CDR1 is KGHSH and CDR2 LQKENI. V was pared by 5 bases and J by 4 bases, with 8 bases between. The CDR3 DNA sequence: TGTGCCAGCTCAAGGGGCCTTAATGAAAAACTGTTTTTT. The encoded protein is CASSRGLNEKLFF.

The rearrangement joins TRBV19 to TRBJ2-1; possibly TRBD1 for D (6 bases). CDR3 length: 15 amino acids. The V end lost 10 bases, the J end lost 6 bases, and 22 bases lay between the germline ends. Germline lookup yields CDR1 LNHDA and CDR2 SQIVND (reference sequence). CDR3 amino acids: CATATGTHSTNEQFF. For the CDR3, the DNA is TGTGCCACCGCCACCGGGACACACTCAACCAATGAGCAGTTCTTC.

The chain joins TRBV18 to TRBJ2-2; TRBD2 is a possible D gene (5 bases). Per germline, CDR1 KGHSH and CDR2 LQKENI. V was clipped by 2 bases and J by 1 base, with 11 bases between them. The CDR3 consists of 16 residues. The CDR3 DNA reads as TGTGCCAGCTCACCATTTGGACGGGAGAACACCGGGGAGCTGTTTTTT. As protein: CASSPFGRENTGELFF.

DNA for the CDR3: TGTGCCAGCAGCCCGGGGCGGGGAGGGGGCGCCTACGAGCAGTACTTC. It translates to CASSPGRGGGAYEQYF. The V gene is TRBV5-4, the J gene TRBJ2-7; D might be TRBD1 or TRBD2, each matching 7 bases. Trimming shortened V by 4 bases and J by 2 bases, and 19 bases separated the two germline ends. Germline V gene sequence: CDR1 SGHNT, CDR2 YYREEE (reference sequence). The CDR3 sequence is 16 residues long.